Listed below are T cell receptor beta chains from one sample, sequenced in a study of blood T cell repertoires in COVID-19. Generated by immunoSEQ multiplex PCR, the TCRdb table keeps only in-frame clones and is missing some. The sample lists fewer than 250,000 clones, 84% seen once, with 5.5% to 7.5% in the top ten. The sequencing sample was made of PBMCs or T cells enriched from blood (not recorded which). Receptors were obtained from a woman aged 40 to 55 who had recovered from COVID-19. The CDR3 runs from the conserved cysteine through the conserved F or W. A D gene is named only where the DNA matches it firmly. Part of the rows lack a size; the others show once, few, many or a class for expanded clones.

v_call: TRBV9
j_call: TRBJ2-7
clone_size: once
d_call: TRBD1
cdr3_nt: TGTGCCAGCAGCCCATCTGGTCGGACAGGGCCCTCCTACGAGCAGTACTTC
cdr3_aa: CASSPSGRTGPSYEQYF

v_call: TRBV25-1
j_call: TRBJ1-5
clone_size: .
d_call: .
cdr3_nt: TGTGCCAGCAGTGCCTTCGACAGAGCCGAATTGCATTTT
cdr3_aa: CASSAFDRAELHF

v_call: TRBV6-6
j_call: TRBJ2-1
clone_size: .
d_call: TRBD2
cdr3_nt: TGTGCCAGCAGGACGAGGACTAGCGGGTACAATGAGCAGTTCTTC
cdr3_aa: CASRTRTSGYNEQFF

v_call: TRBV27
j_call: TRBJ2-3
clone_size: .
d_call: .
cdr3_nt: TGTGCCAGCAGACCCCGGGGGAGTGTGGATACGCAGTATTTT
cdr3_aa: CASRPRGSVDTQYF

v_call: TRBV6-5
j_call: TRBJ1-2
clone_size: .
d_call: TRBD1
cdr3_nt: TGTGCCAGCAGTTCGCGGACAGGGCGAGATAATGGCTACACCTTC
cdr3_aa: CASSSRTGRDNGYTF

v_call: TRBV9
j_call: TRBJ1-1
clone_size: .
d_call: .
cdr3_nt: TGTGCCAGCAGCGTAACAGTTTTCCACACTGAAGCTTTCTTT
cdr3_aa: CASSVTVFHTEAFF

v_call: TRBV11-3
j_call: TRBJ2-1
clone_size: .
d_call: TRBD2
cdr3_nt: TGTGCCAGCAGCTTGGGACTAGCAAGTTTTAATGAGCAGTTCTTC
cdr3_aa: CASSLGLASFNEQFF

v_call: TRBV19
j_call: TRBJ2-6
clone_size: .
d_call: .
cdr3_nt: TGTGCCAGTAGTATCTCAGGTCCGGGGGCCAACGTCCTGACTTTC
cdr3_aa: CASSISGPGANVLTF

v_call: TRBV5-4
j_call: TRBJ2-3
clone_size: few
d_call: .
cdr3_nt: TGTGCCAGCAGCTTCGCAGATACGCAGTATTTT
cdr3_aa: CASSFADTQYF

v_call: TRBV9
j_call: TRBJ1-4
clone_size: .
d_call: .
cdr3_nt: TGTGCCAGCAGCCCCACCAGGGCTAATGAAAAACTGTTTTTT
cdr3_aa: CASSPTRANEKLFF

v_call: TRBV29-1
j_call: TRBJ2-3
clone_size: .
d_call: TRBD2
cdr3_nt: TGCAGCGCCGGGGGTAGCGGGACAACAGATACGCAGTATTTT
cdr3_aa: CSAGGSGTTDTQYF

v_call: TRBV7-2
j_call: TRBJ1-1
clone_size: .
d_call: TRBD1
cdr3_nt: TGTGCCAGCAGCTTAGTTAGAGGGACAGGCGAAGCTTTCTTT
cdr3_aa: CASSLVRGTGEAFF

v_call: TRBV2
j_call: TRBJ2-3
clone_size: .
d_call: TRBD1
cdr3_nt: TGTGCCAGCAGTGGACAGGGTAGGACAGATACGCAGTATTTT
cdr3_aa: CASSGQGRTDTQYF

v_call: TRBV24-1
j_call: TRBJ2-2
clone_size: .
d_call: TRBD1
cdr3_nt: TGTGCCACCAGTGATTCGACAGGGAGCACCGGGGAGCTGTTTTTT
cdr3_aa: CATSDSTGSTGELFF

v_call: TRBV19
j_call: TRBJ2-1
clone_size: medium-sized
d_call: TRBD2
cdr3_nt: TGTGCCACCATGATGCGGGGGTACTACAATGAGCAGTTCTTC
cdr3_aa: CATMMRGYYNEQFF

v_call: TRBV27
j_call: TRBJ2-5
clone_size: .
d_call: TRBD2
cdr3_nt: TGTGCCAGCAGGAGAGCGGGAGTGAAGGAGACCCAGTACTTC
cdr3_aa: CASRRAGVKETQYF

v_call: TRBV11-3
j_call: TRBJ2-5
clone_size: .
d_call: .
cdr3_nt: TGTGCCAGCAGCTTAGGGGGCGGGGATCATCAAGAGACCCAGTACTTC
cdr3_aa: CASSLGGGDHQETQYF

v_call: TRBV5-4
j_call: TRBJ1-4
clone_size: .
d_call: .
cdr3_nt: TGTGCCAGCAGCCCCGGGGGGCAGGGAGTGGCAACTAATGAAAAACTGTTTTTT
cdr3_aa: CASSPGGQGVATNEKLFF

v_call: TRBV5-4
j_call: TRBJ1-2
clone_size: few
d_call: TRBD1
cdr3_nt: TGTGCCAGCAGCGGGGGACAGGCCGACTATGGCTACACCTTC
cdr3_aa: CASSGGQADYGYTF

v_call: TRBV28
j_call: TRBJ2-7
clone_size: .
d_call: .
cdr3_nt: TGTGCCAGCAGTGCGGAGAACTCCTACGAGCAGTACTTC
cdr3_aa: CASSAENSYEQYF

v_call: TRBV10-3
j_call: TRBJ2-7
clone_size: .
d_call: TRBD2
cdr3_nt: TGTGCCATCGCCCCAGCTAGCGGGGGCTACGAGCAGTACTTC
cdr3_aa: CAIAPASGGYEQYF

v_call: TRBV5-1
j_call: TRBJ2-2
clone_size: .
d_call: .
cdr3_nt: TGCGCCAGCAGCTTGGACGGGAGAGAGGCCGGGGAGCTGTTTTTT
cdr3_aa: CASSLDGREAGELFF

v_call: TRBV7-9
j_call: TRBJ1-2
clone_size: .
d_call: TRBD1
cdr3_nt: TGTGCCAGCAGCACCCGGGACAGCTATGGCTACACCTTC
cdr3_aa: CASSTRDSYGYTF

v_call: TRBV3-1/TRBV3-2
j_call: TRBJ2-2
clone_size: few
d_call: .
cdr3_nt: TGTGCCAGCAGCCACAGGAACACCGGGGAGCTGTTTTTT
cdr3_aa: CASSHRNTGELFF

v_call: TRBV2
j_call: TRBJ2-7
clone_size: .
d_call: TRBD1
cdr3_nt: TGTGCCAGCAGGAAGCCGGGACAGAAAGCCTACGAGCAGTACTTC
cdr3_aa: CASRKPGQKAYEQYF

v_call: TRBV5-1
j_call: TRBJ1-1
clone_size: .
d_call: TRBD1
cdr3_nt: TGCGCCAGCAGCTGGACAGGGGAACACACTGAAGCTTTCTTT
cdr3_aa: CASSWTGEHTEAFF

v_call: TRBV28
j_call: TRBJ2-7
clone_size: .
d_call: .
cdr3_nt: TGTGCCAGCAGTGTGCTACAGAGATTCGGGAACGAGCAGTACTTC
cdr3_aa: CASSVLQRFGNEQYF

v_call: TRBV5-4
j_call: TRBJ2-2
clone_size: .
d_call: TRBD1
cdr3_nt: TGTGCCAGCAGCTTGGAGACAGGGGTGGACACCGGGGAGCTGTTTTTT
cdr3_aa: CASSLETGVDTGELFF

v_call: TRBV27
j_call: TRBJ2-1
clone_size: .
d_call: .
cdr3_nt: TGTGCCAGCAGTGGGGGGGGCTACACAATTTACAATGAGCAGTTCTTC
cdr3_aa: CASSGGGYTIYNEQFF

v_call: TRBV10-1
j_call: TRBJ2-2
clone_size: many
d_call: .
cdr3_nt: TGCGCCAGCAGTGAAGTTGAGCGACTCTCGAACACCGGGGAGCTGTTTTTT
cdr3_aa: CASSEVERLSNTGELFF

v_call: TRBV6-6
j_call: TRBJ1-5
clone_size: few
d_call: TRBD1
cdr3_nt: TGTGCCAGCAGCGGAGACAGGGCCTATCAGCCCCAGCATTTT
cdr3_aa: CASSGDRAYQPQHF

v_call: TRBV12-2
j_call: TRBJ1-2
clone_size: .
d_call: .
cdr3_nt: TGTGCAAGTCGCGACAGGATCGGGTACACCTTC
cdr3_aa: CASRDRIGYTF

v_call: TRBV3-1/TRBV3-2
j_call: TRBJ2-1
clone_size: .
d_call: .
cdr3_nt: TGTGCCAGCAGCCAAGATAGCGCTTATGAGCAGTTCTTC
cdr3_aa: CASSQDSAYEQFF

v_call: TRBV11-3
j_call: TRBJ1-6
clone_size: .
d_call: .
cdr3_nt: TGTGCCAGCAGCTTAACGCGGGGCCACAATTCACCCCTCCACTTT
cdr3_aa: CASSLTRGHNSPLHF

v_call: TRBV19
j_call: TRBJ2-1
clone_size: .
d_call: .
cdr3_nt: TGTGCCAGTAGTATAGACGGGTCCCACAATGAGCAGTTCTTC
cdr3_aa: CASSIDGSHNEQFF

v_call: TRBV7-9
j_call: TRBJ2-1
clone_size: .
d_call: .
cdr3_nt: TGTGCCAGCAGCTCCCCCCTCGAGACTGCCAATGAGCAGTTCTTC
cdr3_aa: CASSSPLETANEQFF

v_call: TRBV4-1
j_call: TRBJ2-5
clone_size: .
d_call: .
cdr3_nt: TGCGCCAGCAGCCAAGATCCCTTTTCTGCGGAGGGGGAGACCCAGTACTTC
cdr3_aa: CASSQDPFSAEGETQYF

v_call: TRBV11-3
j_call: TRBJ2-5
clone_size: .
d_call: .
cdr3_nt: TGTGCCAGCAGCTTAGGTGGGAGCCAGCACCAAGAGACCCAGTACTTC
cdr3_aa: CASSLGGSQHQETQYF

v_call: TRBV19
j_call: TRBJ2-5
clone_size: .
d_call: .
cdr3_nt: TGTGCCAGTAGTAAGGGGTGGTCTAGGGGAGAGACCCAGTACTTC
cdr3_aa: CASSKGWSRGETQYF

v_call: TRBV6-5
j_call: TRBJ1-2
clone_size: .
d_call: .
cdr3_nt: TGTGCCAGCAGTTACTCGTGGGGGGGCGCAGCTGGCTACACCTTC
cdr3_aa: CASSYSWGGAAGYTF

v_call: TRBV5-1
j_call: TRBJ2-3
clone_size: .
d_call: TRBD2
cdr3_nt: TGCGCCAGCAGCCTGGCGGGGGAAACAGATACGCAGTATTTT
cdr3_aa: CASSLAGETDTQYF

v_call: TRBV3-1/TRBV3-2
j_call: TRBJ2-1
clone_size: .
d_call: TRBD2
cdr3_nt: TGTGCCAGCAGCCGGACACTAGCGGGGTACAATGAGCAGTTCTTC
cdr3_aa: CASSRTLAGYNEQFF

v_call: TRBV7-9
j_call: TRBJ2-5
clone_size: .
d_call: .
cdr3_nt: TGTGCCAGCAGCTTTGCAGGGGCAGAGACCCAGTACTTC
cdr3_aa: CASSFAGAETQYF

v_call: TRBV29-1
j_call: TRBJ2-3
clone_size: .
d_call: TRBD2
cdr3_nt: TGCAGCGTTGAAGATCGGAGCGGGGGGGACTCTAGCACAGATACGCAGTATTTT
cdr3_aa: CSVEDRSGGDSSTDTQYF

v_call: TRBV28
j_call: TRBJ2-1
clone_size: .
d_call: TRBD1
cdr3_nt: TGTGCCAGCATTTATGGGGCAGGGGGCGCGGTTAGAAATGAGCAGTTCTTC
cdr3_aa: CASIYGAGGAVRNEQFF

v_call: TRBV11-2
j_call: TRBJ2-7
clone_size: .
d_call: TRBD2
cdr3_nt: TGTGCCAGCACGGCGGGACTAGCGGGGTACGAGCAGTACTTC
cdr3_aa: CASTAGLAGYEQYF

v_call: TRBV28
j_call: TRBJ2-2
clone_size: .
d_call: TRBD1
cdr3_nt: TGTGCCAGCAGTCGTAGGGGGCCCGGGGAGCTGTTTTTT
cdr3_aa: CASSRRGPGELFF

v_call: TRBV10-1
j_call: TRBJ1-1
clone_size: .
d_call: TRBD1
cdr3_nt: TGCGCCAGCAGTGAGTTCCGGACAGGCGACACTGAAGCTTTCTTT
cdr3_aa: CASSEFRTGDTEAFF

v_call: TRBV18
j_call: TRBJ1-1
clone_size: .
d_call: .
cdr3_nt: TGTGCCAGCTTATCGTTAGCGGGGGGGGCTGAAGCTTTCTTT
cdr3_aa: CASLSLAGGAEAFF

v_call: TRBV5-1
j_call: TRBJ2-4
clone_size: .
d_call: TRBD1
cdr3_nt: TGCGCCAGCAGCTTGGCGGACAGGGGGAAACTGCTCGGGGCCAAAAACATTCAGTACTTC
cdr3_aa: CASSLADRGKLLGAKNIQYF

v_call: TRBV19
j_call: TRBJ1-2
clone_size: .
d_call: TRBD1
cdr3_nt: TGTGCCAGTTCTAGGACAGGGGACTATGGCTACACCTTC
cdr3_aa: CASSRTGDYGYTF

v_call: TRBV12-3/TRBV12-4
j_call: TRBJ2-5
clone_size: .
d_call: TRBD2
cdr3_nt: TGTGCCAGTTTAGCGGGAGAGGAGGAGACCCAGTACTTC
cdr3_aa: CASLAGEEETQYF

v_call: TRBV10-3
j_call: TRBJ1-1
clone_size: .
d_call: TRBD1
cdr3_nt: TGTGCCATCAGGGGACAGGAGGTTACTGAAGCTTTCTTT
cdr3_aa: CAIRGQEVTEAFF

v_call: TRBV18
j_call: TRBJ1-3
clone_size: .
d_call: .
cdr3_nt: TGTGCCAGCTCACAGAATGAGGGAAACACCATATATTTT
cdr3_aa: CASSQNEGNTIYF

v_call: TRBV24-1
j_call: TRBJ2-5
clone_size: .
d_call: TRBD2
cdr3_nt: TGTGCCACCAGTGAGGGGACTAGAGAGACCCAGTACTTC
cdr3_aa: CATSEGTRETQYF